The sequence of this T cell receptor beta chain was determined in a study of T cells after yellow fever vaccination. This clonotype was seen a handful of times. The antigen remains undetermined. V was shortened by 6 bases and J by 6 bases, with 13 bases between the two germline ends. This CDR3 has 13 residues. The V gene's germline CDR1 is MDHEN and CDR2 SYDVKM. MiXCR, run by TCRdb on the 5' RACE reads, gives a single entry per CDR3 protein. The repertoire consists of over 300,000 distinct CDR3 sequences, with about 6.9% occurring once and the leading ten covering around 17%. Study observations and caveats: There was a small share of clonotypes that showed up in both the CD4 and CD8 compartments. Repertoires obtained by FACS sorting could include abundant clonotypes that entered as contaminants from the bulk population. Weaker overall, the secondary response nonetheless peaked faster (day 5 versus 15). Subsequent booster samples again held most clones from primary vaccination (96% CD4, about 90% CD8).

V usage is TRBV28 and J usage is TRBJ2-3; a weak D match, TRBD2 (6 bases). Source: PBMCs, taken 35 to 50 days after the first yellow fever vaccination. The clonotype comes from a man younger than 35 who received the YFV17D yellow fever vaccine. The CDR3 region has the DNA TGTGCCAGCAGGGAGGAGGGTCGGGATACGCAGTATTTT. Protein: CASREEGRDTQYF. Combining the CDR3 with reference TRBV28 and TRBJ2-3 gives the whole variable domain DVKVTQSSRYLVKRTGEKVFLECVQDMDHENMFWYRQDPGLGLRLIYFSYDVKMKEKGDIPEGYSVSREKKERFSLILESASTNQTSMYLCASREEGRDTQYFGPGTRLTVL.